This T cell receptor beta chain was captured in a study of PD-L1 blockade in urothelial cancer. Study information: Blood underwent analysis 3 weeks (second dose) and 6 weeks after treatment began. Per blood sample, T cells had a median of approximately 150,000. Study outcomes and limitations: Durable-benefit patients had greater expansion of tumor-associated blood clones at 3 weeks.

Notes on this clone: Its antigen is currently unknown.

The CDR3 is 15 amino acids. Germline V gene data show CDR1 as KGHSH and CDR2 as LQKENI. The ends were cut back, 3 bases at V and 2 bases at J, with 8 bases in the middle. Profiling relied on immunoSEQ multiplex PCR, and the TCRdb table lists in-frame clones only, not all of them. The table has some 29,000 clones, around nine tenths seen once. This clonotype was obtained from a man between 50 and 59 years old with urothelial cancer. V gene TRBV18 combines with J gene TRBJ2-6; D not resolved. The source material was PBMCs, sampled around atezolizumab (anti-PD-L1) treatment. This CDR3 is CASSPNRAGANVLTF. The CDR3 DNA sequence: TGTGCCAGCTCACCCAACAGAGCTGGGGCCAACGTCCTGACTTTC.